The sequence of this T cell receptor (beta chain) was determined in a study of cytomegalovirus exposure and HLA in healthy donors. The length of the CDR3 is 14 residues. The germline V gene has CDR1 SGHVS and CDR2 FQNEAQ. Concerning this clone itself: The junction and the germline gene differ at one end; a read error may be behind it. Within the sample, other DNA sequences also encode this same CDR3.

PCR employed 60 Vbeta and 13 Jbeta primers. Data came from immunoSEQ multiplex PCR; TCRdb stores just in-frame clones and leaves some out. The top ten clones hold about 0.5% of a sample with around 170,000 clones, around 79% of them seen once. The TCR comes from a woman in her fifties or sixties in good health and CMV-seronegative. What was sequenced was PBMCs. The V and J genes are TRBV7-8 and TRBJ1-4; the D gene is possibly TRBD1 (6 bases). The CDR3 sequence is CASSYRDGDEKLFF. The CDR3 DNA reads TGTGCCAGTAGCTACAGGGATGGGGATGAAAAACTGTTTTTT.